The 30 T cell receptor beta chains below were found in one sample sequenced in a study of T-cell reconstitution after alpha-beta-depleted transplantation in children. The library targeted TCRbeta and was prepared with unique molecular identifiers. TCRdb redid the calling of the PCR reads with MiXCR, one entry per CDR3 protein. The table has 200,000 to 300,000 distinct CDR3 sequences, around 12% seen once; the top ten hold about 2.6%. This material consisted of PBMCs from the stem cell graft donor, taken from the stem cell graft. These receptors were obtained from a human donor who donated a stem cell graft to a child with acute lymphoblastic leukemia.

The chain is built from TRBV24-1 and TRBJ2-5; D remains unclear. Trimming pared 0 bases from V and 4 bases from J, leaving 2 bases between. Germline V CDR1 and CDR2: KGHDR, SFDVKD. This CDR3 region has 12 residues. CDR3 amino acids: CATSDLTETQYF. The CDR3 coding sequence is TGTGCCACCAGTGATTTGACAGAGACCCAGTACTTC.

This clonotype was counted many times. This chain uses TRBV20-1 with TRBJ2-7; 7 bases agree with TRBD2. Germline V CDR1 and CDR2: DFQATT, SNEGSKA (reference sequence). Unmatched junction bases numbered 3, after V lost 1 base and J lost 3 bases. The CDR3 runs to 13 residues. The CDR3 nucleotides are TGCAGTGCTAGAGCGGGAGGATTCTACGAGCAGTACTTC. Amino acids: CSARAGGFYEQYF.

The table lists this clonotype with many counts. The CDR3 spells CSVGNDTNTQYF. CDR3 DNA sequence: TGCAGCGTGGGTAATGACACGAATACGCAGTATTTT. The rearrangement joins TRBV29-1 to TRBJ2-3; no firm D call. Germline assignment: CDR1 SQVTM and CDR2 ANQGSEA. The CDR3 totals 12 residues. Trimming stripped 6 bases from V and 7 bases from J, with 14 bases between.

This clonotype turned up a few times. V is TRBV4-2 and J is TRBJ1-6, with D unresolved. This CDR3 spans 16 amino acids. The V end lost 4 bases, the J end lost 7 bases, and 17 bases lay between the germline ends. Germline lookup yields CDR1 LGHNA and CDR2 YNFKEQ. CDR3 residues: CASSPPEPGGNSPLHF. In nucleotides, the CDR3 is TGTGCCAGCAGCCCCCCAGAGCCAGGAGGAAATTCACCCCTCCACTTT.

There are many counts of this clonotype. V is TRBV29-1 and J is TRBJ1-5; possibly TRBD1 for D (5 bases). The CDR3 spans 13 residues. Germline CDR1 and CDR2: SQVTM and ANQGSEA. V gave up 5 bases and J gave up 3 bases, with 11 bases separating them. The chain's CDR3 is CSVCDSNNQPQHF. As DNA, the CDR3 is TGCAGCGTTTGTGACAGTAACAATCAGCCCCAGCATTTT.

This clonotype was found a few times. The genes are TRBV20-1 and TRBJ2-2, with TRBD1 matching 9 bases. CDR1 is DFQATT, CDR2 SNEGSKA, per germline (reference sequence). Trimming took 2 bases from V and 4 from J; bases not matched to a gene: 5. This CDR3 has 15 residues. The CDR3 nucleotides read TGCAGTGCTAGACCACCGGGACAGGGCACCGGGGAGCTGTTTTTT. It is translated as CSARPPGQGTGELFF.

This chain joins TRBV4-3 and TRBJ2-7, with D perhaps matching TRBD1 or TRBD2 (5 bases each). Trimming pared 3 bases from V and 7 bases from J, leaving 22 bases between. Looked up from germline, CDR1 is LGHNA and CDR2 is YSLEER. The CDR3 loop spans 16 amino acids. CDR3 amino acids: CASSQETGTVPREQYF. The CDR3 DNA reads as TGCGCCAGCAGCCAGGAAACCGGGACCGTTCCCCGGGAGCAGTACTTC.

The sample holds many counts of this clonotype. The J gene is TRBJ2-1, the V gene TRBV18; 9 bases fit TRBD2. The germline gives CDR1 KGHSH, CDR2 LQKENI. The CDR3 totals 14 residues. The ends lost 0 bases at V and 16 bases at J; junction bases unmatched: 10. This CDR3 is CASSPPFAPREGFF. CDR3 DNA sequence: TGTGCCAGCTCACCACCGTTCGCCCCGCGGGAGGGATTCTTC.

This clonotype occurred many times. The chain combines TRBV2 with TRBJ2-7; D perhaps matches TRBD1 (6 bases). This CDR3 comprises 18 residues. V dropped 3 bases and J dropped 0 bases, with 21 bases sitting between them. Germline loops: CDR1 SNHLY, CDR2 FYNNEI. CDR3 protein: CASSEGRGSTDFSYEQYF. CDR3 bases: TGTGCCAGCAGTGAGGGCAGGGGATCTACGGATTTCTCCTACGAGCAGTACTTC.

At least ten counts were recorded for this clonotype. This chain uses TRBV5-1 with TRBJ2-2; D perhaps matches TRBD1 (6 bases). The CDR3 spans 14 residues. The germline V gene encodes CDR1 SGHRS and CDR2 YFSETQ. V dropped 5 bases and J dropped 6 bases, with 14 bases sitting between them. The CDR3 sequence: CASSPRQVPGELFF. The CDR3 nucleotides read TGCGCCAGCAGTCCTAGACAGGTCCCCGGGGAGCTGTTTTTT.

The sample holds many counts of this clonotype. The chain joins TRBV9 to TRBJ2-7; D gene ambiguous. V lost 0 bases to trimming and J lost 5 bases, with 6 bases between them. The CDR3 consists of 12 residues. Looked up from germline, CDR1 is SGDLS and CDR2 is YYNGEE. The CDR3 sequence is CASSVGDHEQYF. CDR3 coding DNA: TGTGCCAGCAGCGTAGGAGACCACGAGCAGTACTTC.

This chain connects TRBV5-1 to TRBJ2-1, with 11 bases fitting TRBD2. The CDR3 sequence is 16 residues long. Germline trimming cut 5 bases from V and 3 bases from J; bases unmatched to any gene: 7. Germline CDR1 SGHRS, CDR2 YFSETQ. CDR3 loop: CASSYKLAGVYNEQFF. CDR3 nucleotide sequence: TGCGCCAGCAGTTATAAACTAGCGGGGGTCTACAATGAGCAGTTCTTC.

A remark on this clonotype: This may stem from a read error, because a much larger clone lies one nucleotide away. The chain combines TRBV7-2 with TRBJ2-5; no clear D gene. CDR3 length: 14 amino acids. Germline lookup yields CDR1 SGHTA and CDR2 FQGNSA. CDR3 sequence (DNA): TGTGCCAGCAGCTTAGAGGACGGATTAGAGACCCGGTACTTC. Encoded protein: CASSLEDGLETRYF.

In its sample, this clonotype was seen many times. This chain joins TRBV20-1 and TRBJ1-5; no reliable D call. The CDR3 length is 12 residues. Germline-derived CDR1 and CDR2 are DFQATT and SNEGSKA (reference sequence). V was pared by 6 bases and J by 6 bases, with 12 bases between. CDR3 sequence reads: CSAVYGIQPQHF. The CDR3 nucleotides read TGCAGTGCGGTATATGGGATTCAGCCCCAGCATTTT.

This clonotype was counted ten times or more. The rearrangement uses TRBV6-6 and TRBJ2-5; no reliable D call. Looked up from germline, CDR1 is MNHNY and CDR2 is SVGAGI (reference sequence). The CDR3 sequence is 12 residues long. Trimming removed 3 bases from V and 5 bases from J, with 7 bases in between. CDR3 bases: TGTGCCAGCAGTTATTCCCAGGAGACCCAGTACTTC. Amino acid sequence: CASSYSQETQYF.

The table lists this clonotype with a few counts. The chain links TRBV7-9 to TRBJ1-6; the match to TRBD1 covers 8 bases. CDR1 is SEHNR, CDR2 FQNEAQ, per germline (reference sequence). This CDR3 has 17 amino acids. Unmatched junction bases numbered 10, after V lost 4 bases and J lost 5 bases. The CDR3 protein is CASSSASQGADNSPLHF. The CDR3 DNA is TGTGCCAGCAGCTCTGCTTCGCAGGGGGCAGATAATTCACCCCTCCACTTT.

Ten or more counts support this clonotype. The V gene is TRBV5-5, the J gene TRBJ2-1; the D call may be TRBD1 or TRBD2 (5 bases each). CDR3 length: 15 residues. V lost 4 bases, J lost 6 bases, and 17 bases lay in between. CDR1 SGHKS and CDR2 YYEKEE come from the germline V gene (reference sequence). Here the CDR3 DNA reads TGTGCCAGCAGCCAAAGCCCCGGGACCTTCAATGAGCAGTTCTTC. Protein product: CASSQSPGTFNEQFF. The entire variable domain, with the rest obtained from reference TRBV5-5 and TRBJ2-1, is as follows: DAGVTQSPTHLIKTRGQQVTLRCSPISGHKSVSWYQQVLGQGPQFIFQYYEKEERGRGNFPDRFSARQFPNYSSELNVNALLLGDSALYLCASSQSPGTFNEQFFGPGTRLTVL.

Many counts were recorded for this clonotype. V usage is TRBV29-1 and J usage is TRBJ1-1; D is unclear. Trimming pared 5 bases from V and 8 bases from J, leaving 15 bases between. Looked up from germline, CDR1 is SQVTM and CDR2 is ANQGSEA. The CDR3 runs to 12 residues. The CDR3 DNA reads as TGCAGCGTTCCCGCGGGGAGCCCCGAAGCTTTCTTT. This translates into CSVPAGSPEAFF.

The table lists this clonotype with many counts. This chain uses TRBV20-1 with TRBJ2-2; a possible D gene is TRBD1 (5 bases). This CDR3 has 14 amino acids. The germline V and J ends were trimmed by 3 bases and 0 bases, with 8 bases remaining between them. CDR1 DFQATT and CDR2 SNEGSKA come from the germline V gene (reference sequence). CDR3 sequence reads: CSASGHPNTGELFF. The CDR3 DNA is TGCAGTGCTAGTGGACACCCGAACACCGGGGAGCTGTTTTTT.

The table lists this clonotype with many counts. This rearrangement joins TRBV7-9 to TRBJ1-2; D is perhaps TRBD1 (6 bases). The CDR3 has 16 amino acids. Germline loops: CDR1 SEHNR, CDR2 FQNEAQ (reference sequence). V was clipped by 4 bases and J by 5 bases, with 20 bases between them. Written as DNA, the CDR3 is TGTGCCAGCAGCTCACCTTGGGGGACACAGGGTTATGGCTACACCTTC. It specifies CASSSPWGTQGYGYTF.

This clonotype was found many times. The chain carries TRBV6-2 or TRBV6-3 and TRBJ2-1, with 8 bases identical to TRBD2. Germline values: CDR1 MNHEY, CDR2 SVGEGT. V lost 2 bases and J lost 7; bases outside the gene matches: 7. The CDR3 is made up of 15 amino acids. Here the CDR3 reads CASSYGSGGPNEQFF. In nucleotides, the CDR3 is TGTGCCAGCAGTTACGGGTCGGGGGGGCCGAATGAGCAGTTCTTC.

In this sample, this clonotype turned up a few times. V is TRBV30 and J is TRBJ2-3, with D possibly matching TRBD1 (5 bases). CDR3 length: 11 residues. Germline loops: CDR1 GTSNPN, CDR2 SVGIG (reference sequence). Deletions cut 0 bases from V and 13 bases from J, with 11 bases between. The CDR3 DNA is TGTGCCTGGAGTGTACAGGACAAGGAGTATTTT. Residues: CAWSVQDKEYF.

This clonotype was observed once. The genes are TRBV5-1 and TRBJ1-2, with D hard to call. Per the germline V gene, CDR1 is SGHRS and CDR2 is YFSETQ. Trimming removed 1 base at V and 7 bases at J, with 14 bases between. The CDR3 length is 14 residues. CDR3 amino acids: CASSLLHGGRGYTF. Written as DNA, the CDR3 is TGCGCCAGCAGCTTGCTACACGGAGGACGTGGCTACACCTTC. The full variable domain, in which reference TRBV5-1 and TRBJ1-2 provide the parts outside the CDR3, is KAGVTQTPRYLIKTRGQQVTLSCSPISGHRSVSWYQQTPGQGLQFLFEYFSETQRNKGNFPGRFSGRQFSNSRSEMNVSTLELGDSALYLCASSLLHGGRGYTFGSGTRLTVV.

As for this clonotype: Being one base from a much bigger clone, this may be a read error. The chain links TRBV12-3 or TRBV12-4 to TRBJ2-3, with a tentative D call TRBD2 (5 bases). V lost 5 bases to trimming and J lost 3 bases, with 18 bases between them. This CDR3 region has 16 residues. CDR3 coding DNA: TGTGCCAGCAGTCCTTGGGCTAGCTGGACGACAGATACGCAGTATTTT. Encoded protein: CASSPWASWTTDTQYF.

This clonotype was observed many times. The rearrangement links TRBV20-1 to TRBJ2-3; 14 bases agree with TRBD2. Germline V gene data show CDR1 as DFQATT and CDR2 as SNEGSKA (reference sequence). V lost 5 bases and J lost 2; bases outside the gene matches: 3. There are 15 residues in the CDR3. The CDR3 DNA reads TGCAGTGCTCCGGGACTAGCGGGGGTCACAGATACGCAGTATTTT. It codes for CSAPGLAGVTDTQYF.

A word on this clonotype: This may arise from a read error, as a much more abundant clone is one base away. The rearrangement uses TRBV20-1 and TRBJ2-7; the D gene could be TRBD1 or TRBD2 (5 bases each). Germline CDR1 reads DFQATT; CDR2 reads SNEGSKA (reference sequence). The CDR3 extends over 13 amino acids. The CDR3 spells CTARDASSYEQYF. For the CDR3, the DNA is TGCACTGCCCGGGACGCAAGCTCCTACGAGCAGTACTTC.

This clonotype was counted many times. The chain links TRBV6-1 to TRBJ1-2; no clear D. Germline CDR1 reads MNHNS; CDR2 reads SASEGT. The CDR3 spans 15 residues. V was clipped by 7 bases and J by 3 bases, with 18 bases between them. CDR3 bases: TGTGCCAGCAAAATAGAATTCCGACGGGACTATGGCTACACCTTC. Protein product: CASKIEFRRDYGYTF.

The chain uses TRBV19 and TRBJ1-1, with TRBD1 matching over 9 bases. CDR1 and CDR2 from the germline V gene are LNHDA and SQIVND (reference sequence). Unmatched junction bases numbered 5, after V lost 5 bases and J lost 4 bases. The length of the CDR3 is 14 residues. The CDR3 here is CASSLGQGPTEAFF. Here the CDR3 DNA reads TGTGCCAGTAGTCTCGGACAGGGGCCCACTGAAGCTTTCTTT.

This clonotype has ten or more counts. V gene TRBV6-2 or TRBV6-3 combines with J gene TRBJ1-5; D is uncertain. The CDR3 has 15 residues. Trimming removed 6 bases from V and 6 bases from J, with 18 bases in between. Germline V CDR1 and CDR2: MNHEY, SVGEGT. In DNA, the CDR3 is TGTGCCAGCAGAGACGGATCCCAATCTGGTCAGCCCCAGCATTTT. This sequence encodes CASRDGSQSGQPQHF.

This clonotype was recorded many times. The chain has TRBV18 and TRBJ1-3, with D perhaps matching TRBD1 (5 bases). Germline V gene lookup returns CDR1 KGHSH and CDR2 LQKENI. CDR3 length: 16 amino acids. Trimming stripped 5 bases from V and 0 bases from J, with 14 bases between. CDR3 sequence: CASSEGLQSSGNTIYF. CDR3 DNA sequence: TGTGCCAGCTCAGAGGGGCTCCAGAGCTCTGGAAACACCATATATTTT.